Below, 30 T cell receptor beta chains from the same sample are listed, as sequenced in a study of CD8 T cells in Susac syndrome. Roughly 0.45 to 1 ug RNA was reverse transcribed with random hexamers. TCRdb re-derived calls from the immunoSEQ multiplex PCR reads in MiXCR, one entry per CDR3 protein. This table has 200,000 to 250,000 distinct CDR3 sequences, around 93% appearing once. The sample comprised CD4+ T cells from PBMCs. The receptors were gathered from a human donor with multiple sclerosis.

CDR3 bases: TGCAGTGCCCGATGGGACACCCGCGCGTCTAATTCACCCCTCCACTTT. Translating gives CSARWDTRASNSPLHF. The chain has TRBV20-1 and TRBJ1-6; possible D gene TRBD1, 6 bases. The V gene's germline CDR1 is DFQATT and CDR2 SNEGSKA (reference sequence). V was cut by 6 bases and J by 6 bases, with 21 bases left in between. CDR3 size: 16 residues.

The J gene is TRBJ2-2, the V gene TRBV4-2; D gene uncertain. Germline CDR1 LGHNA, CDR2 YNFKEQ. Trimming took off 1 base at V and 1 base at J, with 4 bases between the two ends. CDR3 length: 14 amino acids. This CDR3 is CASSQGRNTGELFF. The CDR3 bases are TGTGCCAGCAGCCAAGGGCGGAACACCGGGGAGCTGTTTTTT.

The gene calls are TRBV20-1 and TRBJ2-5; D may be TRBD1 or TRBD2 (6 bases each). Germline CDR1 is DFQATT and CDR2 is SNEGSKA (reference sequence). Trimming stripped 0 bases from V and 5 bases from J, with 19 bases between. The CDR3 consists of 16 residues. The DNA of the CDR3 is TGCAGTGCTAGAGATCTTAACGGGGGCTCGCAGGAGACCCAGTACTTC. Its translation is CSARDLNGGSQETQYF.

The genes are TRBV15 and TRBJ2-5, with D unclear. The CDR3 spans 11 residues. Trimming pared 4 bases from V and 3 bases from J, leaving 3 bases between. CDR1 is LNHNV and CDR2 is YYDKDF in the germline V gene (reference sequence). The CDR3 reads CATSIEETQYF. The CDR3 region has the DNA TGTGCCACCAGCATAGAAGAGACCCAGTACTTC.

V is TRBV29-1 and J is TRBJ2-7; no definite D call. The CDR3 extends over 12 amino acids. Trimming left V 5 bases short and J 2 bases short, with 10 bases between. Germline values: CDR1 SQVTM, CDR2 ANQGSEA. This chain's CDR3 is CSVRDGTYEQYV. CDR3 nucleotides: TGCAGCGTTCGCGACGGAACCTACGAGCAGTACGTC.

The V and J genes are TRBV29-1 and TRBJ1-1; D uncertain. The CDR3 is 13 amino acids. Between the trimmed V and J ends, which lost 5 bases and 0 bases, there was a span of 10 bases. CDR1 is SQVTM and CDR2 is ANQGSEA in the germline V gene. This chain's CDR3 is CSVQGPMNTEAFF. The CDR3 DNA reads TGCAGCGTTCAAGGGCCCATGAACACTGAAGCTTTCTTT.

This clonotype was seen a single time. V and J are TRBV29-1 and TRBJ2-1, with D tentatively TRBD2 (6 bases). The CDR3 contains 14 residues. V was cut by 6 bases and J by 5 bases, with 17 bases left in between. Germline lookup yields CDR1 SQVTM and CDR2 ANQGSEA. CDR3 DNA sequence: TGCAGCGTGAAAAAGGGGACTTTTAACAATGAGCAGTTCTTC. Translating it yields CSVKKGTFNNEQFF.

This chain uses TRBV15 with TRBJ1-6; D gene unclear. Trimming stripped 4 bases from V and 7 bases from J, with 11 bases between. Germline CDR1 is LNHNV and CDR2 is YYDKDF (reference sequence). The CDR3 extends over 14 amino acids. CDR3 protein: CATSTYGVNSPLHF. In nucleotides, the CDR3 is TGTGCCACCAGCACGTACGGAGTGAATTCACCCCTCCACTTT.

This clonotype appeared once. The chain uses TRBV29-1 and TRBJ1-2; no firm D call. The CDR3 totals 12 residues. Germline V CDR1 and CDR2: SQVTM, ANQGSEA. Trimming shortened V by 3 bases and J by 4 bases, and 9 bases separated the two germline ends. CDR3 sequence reads: CSVDVGGYGYTF. Written as DNA, the CDR3 is TGCAGCGTTGATGTCGGCGGCTATGGCTACACCTTC.

Concerning this clonotype itself: The junction does not match germline at one end; this may be a read error. This rearrangement joins TRBV23-1 to TRBJ2-1, with 8 bases lining up with TRBD2. TRBV23-1 is annotated as an ORF whose role is uncertain. The CDR3 is 20 amino acids. The chain's CDR3 is CASTQSKRRGLAASYNEQFF. The CDR3 region has the DNA TGCGCCAGCACTCAATCGAAGCGACGCGGACTAGCCGCATCCTACAATGAGCAGTTCTTC.

The CDR3 DNA follows: TGTGCCAGCAGGGGACGGGGAAATGAGCAGTTCTTC. This encodes CASRGRGNEQFF. The chain carries TRBV27 and TRBJ2-1; D may correspond to TRBD1 or TRBD2 (5 bases each). Germline lookup yields CDR1 MNHEY and CDR2 SMNVEV (reference sequence). CDR3 length equals 12 residues. The V end was cut by 6 bases, the J end by 7 bases, with 10 bases between.

The chain carries TRBV4-2 and TRBJ2-1; unclear D gene. Trimming took 0 bases from V and 7 from J, leaving 13 bases between them. The CDR3 runs to 15 residues. Germline CDR1 and CDR2: LGHNA and YNFKEQ. The CDR3 spells CASSQEALLGNEQFF. The CDR3 nucleotides are TGTGCCAGCAGCCAAGAGGCCCTCCTGGGGAATGAGCAGTTCTTC.

This chain joins TRBV3-1 and TRBJ2-1; a possible D gene is TRBD1 (6 bases). Trimming removed 2 bases at V and 0 bases at J, with 8 bases between. The CDR3 runs 15 residues. CDR1 is LGHDT, CDR2 YNNKEL, per germline (reference sequence). CDR3 loop: CASSQTGSSYNEQFF. The CDR3 nucleotides read TGTGCCAGCAGCCAAACAGGGAGCTCCTACAATGAGCAGTTCTTC.

About this clonotype: At one end the junction does not follow the germline gene, possibly because of a read error. The V and J genes are TRBV29-1 and TRBJ2-3, with 8 bases lining up with TRBD1. The CDR3 contains 10 residues. CDR1 SQVTM and CDR2 ANQGSEA come from the germline V gene. CDR3 loop: CSVGTGTQYF. For the CDR3, the DNA is TGCAGCGTGGGGACAGGTACGCAGTATTTT.

The chain has TRBV20-1 and TRBJ1-5; D gene uncertain. There are 13 residues in the CDR3. Germline assignment: CDR1 DFQATT and CDR2 SNEGSKA (reference sequence). V lost 1 base, J lost 3 bases, and 7 bases lay in between. CDR3 sequence (DNA): TGCAGTGCTAGAGGCAGGTCCAATCAGCCCCAGCATTTT. It encodes CSARGRSNQPQHF.

This sequence joins TRBV29-1 and TRBJ1-2; a possible D gene is TRBD1 (5 bases). V was pared by 6 bases and J by 4 bases, with 12 bases between. This CDR3 contains 12 residues. The germline CDR1 and CDR2 sequences are SQVTM and ANQGSEA. The CDR3 protein is CSVEPGAYGYTF. DNA for the CDR3: TGCAGCGTAGAACCCGGGGCCTATGGCTACACCTTC.

The chain carries TRBV18 and TRBJ2-7, with D perhaps TRBD2 (6 bases). Germline V gene sequence: CDR1 KGHSH, CDR2 LQKENI. V was pared by 3 bases and J by 5 bases, with 17 bases between. The CDR3 extends over 15 amino acids. Here the CDR3 reads CASSPSGGIGNEQYV. CDR3 DNA sequence: TGTGCCAGCTCACCCTCCGGGGGAATTGGGAACGAGCAGTACGTC.

This clonotype has more than one count but fewer than ten. CDR3 sequence reads: CASSLGLAGGYNEQFF. In DNA, the CDR3 is TGTGCCAGCAGTTTGGGGCTAGCGGGGGGTTACAATGAGCAGTTCTTC. This rearrangement joins TRBV28 to TRBJ2-1; TRBD2 aligns across 11 bases. The CDR3 runs 16 residues. V lost 3 bases to trimming and J lost 4 bases; unmatched junction nucleotides: 5. Germline CDR1 and CDR2: MDHEN and SYDVKM.

The chain recombines TRBV18 with TRBJ1-4; unclear D gene. CDR3 length: 15 residues. Germline V CDR1 and CDR2: KGHSH, LQKENI. V lost 4 bases and J 6 bases, leaving 15 bases between the germline ends. In nucleotides, the CDR3 is TGTGCCAGCTCACGAGGTACGGGCAGCGATGAAAAACTGTTTTTT. Translating gives CASSRGTGSDEKLFF.

The rearrangement links TRBV29-1 to TRBJ1-1, with 7 positions matching TRBD1. The germline gives CDR1 SQVTM, CDR2 ANQGSEA. This CDR3 region has 14 residues. The trim removed 4 bases at V and 0 bases at J, leaving 5 bases unmatched. The DNA for the CDR3 is TGCAGCGTTGCCCAGGGGGGCATGAACACTGAAGCTTTCTTT. It codes for CSVAQGGMNTEAFF.

The chain combines TRBV20-1 with TRBJ2-2; 13 bases agree with TRBD2. Germline CDR1 DFQATT, CDR2 SNEGSKA (reference sequence). CDR3 length: 16 amino acids. With V trimmed by 6 bases and J by 2 bases, 6 bases remained unmatched. CDR3 in DNA: TGCAGTGCAAAGGGACTAGCGGGGCGAAACACCGGGGAGCTGTTTTTT. Amino acid sequence: CSAKGLAGRNTGELFF.

The chain has TRBV30 and TRBJ1-1, with 7 bases identical to TRBD1. CDR1 is GTSNPN and CDR2 is SVGIG in the germline V gene (reference sequence). Germline trimming cut 7 bases from V and 3 bases from J; bases unmatched to any gene: 5. CDR3 length equals 12 residues. The chain's CDR3 is CASRDSDTEAFF. DNA of the CDR3: TGTGCCTCGAGGGACAGTGACACTGAAGCTTTCTTT.

V is TRBV6-1 and J is TRBJ1-4, with D possibly being TRBD1 (6 bases). V lost 7 bases and J lost 2, with 8 bases in between. Germline V CDR1 and CDR2: MNHNS, SASEGT. CDR3 length: 13 amino acids. The CDR3 coding sequence is TGTGCCAGCATAACAGGGACTAATGAAAAACTGTTTTTT. It yields the protein CASITGTNEKLFF.

The chain is built from TRBV25-1 and TRBJ2-2; D may be TRBD1 or TRBD2 (6 bases each). The germline CDR1 and CDR2 sequences are MGHDK and SYGVNS. The length of the CDR3 is 13 residues. V was cut by 8 bases and J by 7 bases, with 14 bases left in between. The CDR3 region is CASGGGPGGELFF. DNA of the CDR3: TGTGCCAGCGGTGGGGGGCCAGGCGGGGAGCTGTTTTTT.

This sequence joins TRBV3-1 and TRBJ2-5, with D possibly TRBD2 on 6 matching bases. The CDR3 length is 15 residues. The V gene's germline CDR1 is LGHDT and CDR2 YNNKEL (reference sequence). The V end lost 4 bases, the J end lost 2 bases, and 14 bases lay between the germline ends. Here the CDR3 DNA reads TGTGCCAGCAGCCCCAACTCGGGAGCTCAAGAGACCCAGTACTTC. Protein product: CASSPNSGAQETQYF.

CDR3 nucleotide sequence: TGTGCCAGCAGTCCCTCGGGGGGGTTGTTCTTC. This codes for CASSPSGGLFF. V is TRBV28 and J is TRBJ2-1, with 8 bases identical to TRBD2. The CDR3 consists of 11 residues. Trimming at V came to 5 bases and at J to 15 bases, leaving 6 bases not matched to a gene. The germline V gene encodes CDR1 MDHEN and CDR2 SYDVKM.

This clonotype was seen just once. The chain recombines TRBV24-1 with TRBJ2-3; TRBD1 might be the D (5 bases). This CDR3 has 13 residues. The V gene lost 9 bases and the J gene lost 0 bases, with 9 bases spanning the gap. Germline values: CDR1 KGHDR, CDR2 SFDVKD. CDR3: CATEGASTDTQYF. DNA for the CDR3: TGTGCCACCGAAGGGGCGAGCACAGATACGCAGTATTTT.

This clonotype was picked up a small number of times. The rearrangement uses TRBV11-2 and TRBJ1-1; D uncertain. The CDR3 has 12 amino acids. CDR1 is SGHAT, CDR2 FQNNGV, per germline. Trimming cost V 5 bases and J 0 bases, with 4 bases left between them. CDR3 residues: CASSPMNTEAFF. As DNA, the CDR3 is TGTGCCAGCAGCCCTATGAACACTGAAGCTTTCTTT.

This clonotype was seen once. This sequence joins TRBV7-2 and TRBJ1-5; TRBD1 might be the D (5 bases). Trimming removed 2 bases from V and 1 base from J, with 6 bases in between. CDR1 is SGHTA, CDR2 FQGNSA, per germline. This CDR3 region has 14 residues. Written as DNA, the CDR3 is TGTGCCAGCAGCTTACGGGACAGCAATCAGCCCCAGCATTTT. The encoded protein is CASSLRDSNQPQHF.

A single count supports this clonotype. The gene calls are TRBV29-1 and TRBJ2-5; 10 positions match TRBD1. Germline CDR1 and CDR2: SQVTM and ANQGSEA. V shed 1 base and J 13 bases; nucleotides not matched to a gene: 3. The CDR3 totals 11 residues. CDR3 in DNA: TGCAGCGTTGAAGCAGGGACAGGGGTGTACTTC. Its protein is CSVEAGTGVYF.